These T cell receptor beta chains were read from a single sample in a study of beta chain features in type 1 diabetes. Measured with immunoSEQ multiplex PCR; TCRdb has only the in-frame clones, and not every one. In the table there are under 250,000 clones, around 13% of which are singletons. The specimen sequenced was naive CD4+ T cells from blood. These receptor sequences come from a man between 25 and 39 years old with type 1 diabetes. CDR3s include the opening cysteine and the closing phenylalanine or tryptophan. The D gene is left open where the match is weak. Size is stated for part of the rows, as once, few or many counts, or as a class when the clone is expanded.

j_gene: TRBJ1-4; d_gene: .; v_gene: TRBV30; abundance: .; CDR3aa: CAWMAKSVGEKLFF; CDR3nt: TGTGCCTGGATGGCAAAGTCCGTGGGCGAAAAACTGTTTTTT
j_gene: TRBJ1-2; d_gene: TRBD1; v_gene: TRBV14; abundance: .; CDR3aa: CASSPPGTGNGYTF; CDR3nt: TGTGCCAGCAGCCCACCCGGGACAGGGAATGGCTACACCTTC
j_gene: TRBJ2-5; d_gene: TRBD1; v_gene: TRBV5-4; abundance: few; CDR3aa: CASSRDGTGEETQYF; CDR3nt: TGTGCCAGCAGCCGGGATGGGACAGGAGAAGAGACCCAGTACTTC
j_gene: TRBJ2-2; d_gene: TRBD1; v_gene: TRBV4-2; abundance: few; CDR3aa: CASSPWDRGNTGELFF; CDR3nt: TGTGCCAGCAGCCCTTGGGACAGGGGGAACACCGGGGAGCTGTTTTTT
j_gene: TRBJ2-1; d_gene: .; v_gene: TRBV9; abundance: .; CDR3aa: CASSVEGGASNEQFF; CDR3nt: TGTGCCAGCAGCGTAGAAGGGGGGGCGAGCAATGAGCAGTTCTTC
j_gene: TRBJ2-2; d_gene: TRBD2; v_gene: TRBV9; abundance: few; CDR3aa: CASRVTSGTNGELFF; CDR3nt: TGTGCCAGTCGGGTGACTAGCGGGACTAACGGGGAGCTGTTTTTT
j_gene: TRBJ2-2; d_gene: .; v_gene: TRBV2; abundance: .; CDR3aa: CASRKAANTGELFF; CDR3nt: TGTGCCAGCAGGAAGGCGGCGAACACCGGGGAGCTGTTTTTT
j_gene: TRBJ1-1; d_gene: TRBD1; v_gene: TRBV7-2; abundance: .; CDR3aa: CASSEQTGDTEAFF; CDR3nt: TGTGCCAGCAGCGAACAAACAGGGGACACTGAAGCTTTCTTT
j_gene: TRBJ2-1; d_gene: TRBD2; v_gene: TRBV9; abundance: .; CDR3aa: CASSAGLAPHNEQFF; CDR3nt: TGTGCCAGCAGCGCGGGACTAGCGCCCCACAATGAGCAGTTCTTC
j_gene: TRBJ2-3; d_gene: TRBD2; v_gene: TRBV11-2; abundance: .; CDR3aa: CASSSTASGGTDTQYF; CDR3nt: TGTGCCAGCAGCTCGACAGCTAGCGGGGGCACAGATACGCAGTATTTT
j_gene: TRBJ2-7; d_gene: .; v_gene: TRBV19; abundance: once; CDR3aa: CASSPDAGTYRPEQYF; CDR3nt: TGTGCCAGTAGCCCAGATGCCGGGACATATAGACCCGAGCAGTACTTC
j_gene: TRBJ2-7; d_gene: .; v_gene: TRBV15; abundance: .; CDR3aa: CATSRVVGDYEQYF; CDR3nt: TGTGCCACCAGCAGAGTGGTCGGTGACTACGAGCAGTACTTC
j_gene: TRBJ2-3; d_gene: TRBD2; v_gene: TRBV5-4; abundance: .; CDR3aa: CASSLRLAGDTDTQYF; CDR3nt: TGTGCCAGCAGCCTGAGACTAGCGGGAGACACAGATACGCAGTATTTT
j_gene: TRBJ1-1; d_gene: .; v_gene: TRBV27; abundance: few; CDR3aa: CASSLYSGGTEAFF; CDR3nt: TGTGCCAGCAGTTTATACTCGGGGGGGACTGAAGCTTTCTTT
j_gene: TRBJ2-7; d_gene: TRBD1; v_gene: TRBV5-1; abundance: few; CDR3aa: CASSYGTGDYEQYF; CDR3nt: TGCGCCAGCAGCTACGGGACAGGGGACTACGAGCAGTACTTC
j_gene: TRBJ2-5; d_gene: TRBD2; v_gene: TRBV19; abundance: .; CDR3aa: CASSGLAGETQYF; CDR3nt: TGTGCCAGTAGCGGACTAGCGGGAGAGACCCAGTACTTC
j_gene: TRBJ1-5; d_gene: .; v_gene: TRBV30; abundance: .; CDR3aa: CAWSVFGGNQPQHF; CDR3nt: TGTGCCTGGAGTGTATTTGGAGGGAATCAGCCCCAGCATTTT
j_gene: TRBJ2-7; d_gene: .; v_gene: TRBV6-1; abundance: .; CDR3aa: CASSARGYYEQYF; CDR3nt: TGTGCCAGCAGCGCCAGGGGTTACTACGAGCAGTACTTC
j_gene: TRBJ1-4; d_gene: .; v_gene: TRBV30; abundance: few; CDR3aa: CAWSIFEKLFF; CDR3nt: TGTGCCTGGAGTATATTTGAAAAACTGTTTTTT
j_gene: TRBJ1-2; d_gene: TRBD1; v_gene: TRBV27; abundance: .; CDR3aa: CASSFLSGTGAYGYTF; CDR3nt: TGTGCCAGCAGTTTCCTGAGCGGGACAGGAGCCTATGGCTACACCTTC
j_gene: TRBJ1-2; d_gene: TRBD1; v_gene: TRBV5-4; abundance: .; CDR3aa: CASSSLGQGRGGYTF; CDR3nt: TGTGCCAGCAGCTCTCTCGGACAGGGGCGTGGTGGCTACACCTTC